This T cell receptor (beta chain) was documented in a study of early T cells in non-severe SARS-CoV-2 infection. Using its own MiXCR run on the 5' RACE reads, TCRdb lists one record per CDR3 protein. The table shows 45,000 to 50,000 distinct CDR3 sequences, with roughly 6.2% occurring only once. This clonotype was counted ten times or more. CDR3 length: 16 amino acids. The V gene lost 0 bases and the J gene lost 4 bases, with 13 bases spanning the gap. Per the germline V gene, CDR1 is SGHNT and CDR2 is YYREEE (reference sequence). Material: whole blood, obtained at baseline. This TCR came from an adult who was a healthcare worker with PCR-confirmed SARS-CoV-2 infection or an uninfected control (not recorded which). This sequence joins TRBV5-4 and TRBJ2-2; no clear D. CDR3 loop: CASSLAKLGPTGELFF. In DNA, the CDR3 is TGTGCCAGCAGCTTGGCCAAATTGGGCCCCACCGGGGAGCTGTTTTTT.